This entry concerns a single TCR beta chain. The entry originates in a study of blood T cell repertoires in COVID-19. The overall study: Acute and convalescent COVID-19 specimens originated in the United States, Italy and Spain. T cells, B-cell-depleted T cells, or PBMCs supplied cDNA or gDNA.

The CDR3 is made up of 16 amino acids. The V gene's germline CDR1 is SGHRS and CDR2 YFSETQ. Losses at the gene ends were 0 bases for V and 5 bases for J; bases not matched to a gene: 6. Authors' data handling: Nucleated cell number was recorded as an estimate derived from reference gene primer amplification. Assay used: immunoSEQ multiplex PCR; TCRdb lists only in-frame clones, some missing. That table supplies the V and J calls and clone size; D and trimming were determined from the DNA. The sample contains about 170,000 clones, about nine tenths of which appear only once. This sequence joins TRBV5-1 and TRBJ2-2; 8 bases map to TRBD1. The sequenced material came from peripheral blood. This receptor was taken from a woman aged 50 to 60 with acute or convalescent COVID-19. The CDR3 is CASSLADRGWTGELFF. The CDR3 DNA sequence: TGCGCCAGCAGCTTGGCTGACAGGGGATGGACCGGGGAGCTGTTTTTT.